This T cell receptor (beta chain) was profiled in a study of blood T cell dynamics during melanoma immunotherapy (dated by TCRdb to 2018 to 2021). For the study in its entirety: All patients had metastatic melanoma and were given first-line pembrolizumab or nivolumab plus ipilimumab as standard of care in the United Kingdom. Peripheral T cell receptor repertoires of metastatic melanoma patients were profiled before and after one cycle of checkpoint inhibitor therapy to find early correlates of response. The training cohort consisted of consecutive patients, while an additional independent group of patients from the same centre was pooled to form an external validation set. The paper's findings and limits, for the study overall: Unlike progressors, patients who went on to achieve disease control showed a bifurcated reorganization of the PBMC repertoire at W3, with either increased clonality or increased diversity. The relatively small sample size was acknowledged as a potential limitation on generalization of the results. The study was unable to establish whether the T cell clones driving the repertoire changes were melanoma-specific or instead reflected general immune activation.

Interpreted using the paper, the time point label stands for: pre-treatment baseline. Blood samples were taken before treatment (T0) and at week 3 (W3), following the first cycle of checkpoint blockade. Except for a couple of patients with rapid clinical progression, response was assessed 12 weeks after the first infusion by RECIST 1.1; disease control meant complete response, partial response or stable disease. Any patient who had received prior systemic cancer treatment, was on concomitant immunosuppressant therapy or had synchronous other active malignancies was excluded. Both bulk PBMC and plasma cell-free DNA were sequenced for TCR beta so that circulating cells and T cell turnover could be tracked. Lymphoprep and SepMate tubes were used to isolate PBMC from blood, and red cell lysis was then performed. QIAamp DNA Blood Mini kits were used to extract DNA from PBMC and from sorted T cell subsets.

This clone was observed a handful of times. Its antigen is unknown. No much larger clonotype is one base removed from it; base qualities were not supplied. From its cysteine to its phenylalanine, the CDR3 spans 18 amino acids. CDR3 DNA only is kept here, 54 bases in frame from base 1. Trimming leaves V shorter by 6 bases and J shorter by 7 bases, with the junction holding 13 bases beyond the gene matches. The germline V gene specifies SGHAT as CDR1 and FQNNGV as CDR2. A fixed 350 ng of DNA was loaded for every bulk PBMC sample. Following the manufacturer instructions, the immunoSEQ TCRb Assay kit was used to amplify TCR beta CDR3 sequences from genomic DNA. The KAPA Library Quantification Kit for Illumina platforms was used to quantify the pooled libraries by qPCR. Sequencing of the pooled libraries was done on an Illumina NextSeq 500, with clustering at roughly 0.55-1.2 pM. Under the source paper's analysis protocol: TCR data were analyzed with immunoSEQ ANALYZER and the R LymphoSeq package. A rearrangement efficiency score was calculated as productive divided by the sum of productive and non-productive CDR3 sequences. Clonality was assessed using the Gini coefficient and diversity using the Renyi index at alpha=1, with pairwise comparisons between timepoints within each patient. In LymphoSeq, clonal relatedness was computed with an edit distance of 3 and repertoire similarity was computed with the Bhattacharyya coefficient. To classify response, a linear discriminant analysis based on week-3 changes in clonality and diversity was built using the R MASS and caret packages. Not all clones reach the TCRdb copy of this immuneACCESS table, which keeps in-frame sequences only. Checked studies attribute under half of the gap to unresolved V genes and leave the rest unexplained. That table furnishes V, J and clone size, whereas the DNA furnished D and trimming. Counted in this sample were 9,500 or so clones; 88% of them appeared once. The top ten constitute around 10% of the sample.

The sequence is built from TRBV11-2 and TRBJ2-1, with 15 bases aligning to TRBD2. Source: blood, taken from a patient treated with checkpoint blockade. The TCR sequence derives from a human donor with melanoma. The CDR3 has the sequence CASRSLRTSGRAGNEQFF. The DNA is TGTGCCAGCAGATCCCTTAGGACTAGCGGGAGGGCAGGGAATGAGCAGTTCTTC. Beyond the CDR3, the reference TRBV11-2 and TRBJ2-1 genes provide the residues; the full variable domain reads: EAGVAQSPRYKIIEKRQSVAFWCNPISGHATLYWYQQILGQGPKLLIQFQNNGVVDDSQLPKDRFSAERLKGVDSTLKIQPAKLEDSAVYLCASRSLRTSGRAGNEQFFGPGTRLTVL.